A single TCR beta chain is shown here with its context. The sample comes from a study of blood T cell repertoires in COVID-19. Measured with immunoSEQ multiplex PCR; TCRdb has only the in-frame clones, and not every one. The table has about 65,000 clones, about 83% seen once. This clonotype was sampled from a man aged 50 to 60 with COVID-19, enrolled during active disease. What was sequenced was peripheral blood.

This chain's CDR3 is CASSPFNRGDSNQPQHF. The CDR3 coding sequence is TGTGCCAGCAGCCCATTTAACCGGGGAGATAGCAATCAGCCCCAGCATTTT. This chain joins TRBV7-3 and TRBJ1-5; no firm D call. CDR3 length: 17 amino acids. Germline assignment: CDR1 SGHTA and CDR2 FQGTGA. V lost 5 bases and J lost 0, with 17 bases in between. Combining the CDR3 with reference TRBV7-3 and TRBJ1-5 gives the whole variable domain GAGVSQTPSNKVTEKGKYVELRCDPISGHTALYWYRQSLGQGPEFLIYFQGTGAADDSGLPNDRFFAVRPEGSVSTLKIQRTERGDSAVYLCASSPFNRGDSNQPQHFGDGTRLSIL.